These T cell receptor beta chains were read from a single sample in a study of lymphopenia after photon versus proton radiotherapy. TCRdb keeps only in-frame clones here, not all; method: immunoSEQ multiplex PCR. The table records roughly 14,000 clones, under 90% of them present only once. The sequences come from peripheral blood, collected from a patient treated with proton-based radiotherapy. The receptors stem from a man aged 70 or older with pancreatic cancer. Each CDR3 is given without its conserved first and last residue.

v_gene	j_gene	CDR3aa
TRBV27	TRBJ1-2	ASRPDGTIRGYT
TRBV5-1	TRBJ1-1	ASSLDSLNTEAF
TRBV7-3	TRBJ2-1	ASSLDVPNEQF
TRBV7-2	TRBJ1-5	ASSLADGRNNQPQH
TRBV19	TRBJ2-1	ASSIGTSGRNEQF
TRBV5-8	TRBJ2-1	ASSFSGQQYNEQF
TRBV30	TRBJ1-1	AWSVYRGRLTAENHTEAF
TRBV19	TRBJ1-2	ASSIKSGQNYGYT
TRBV5-6	TRBJ1-2	ASSLSVAIGFYGYT
TRBV19	TRBJ1-4	ASSIGGQSNEKLF
TRBV30	TRBJ2-7	AWSVRLAEVSYEQY
TRBV29-1	TRBJ2-5	SPVLAGQETQY
TRBV5-1	TRBJ2-7	ASTDGTGPRHEQY
TRBV11-2	TRBJ2-7	ASRVVSPRGEQY
TRBV19	TRBJ1-5	ASRGAGENQPQH
TRBV19	TRBJ2-7	ASKSGGVGDRTGAEQY
TRBV5-4	TRBJ2-7	ASSLQGNYEQY
TRBV11-1	TRBJ1-1	ASSLMRVTEAF
TRBV5-1	TRBJ2-1	ASSLAGTSGIQGYNEQF
TRBV30	TRBJ1-1	AWSTGSNTEAF
TRBV27	TRBJ1-2	ASSFPIVQGDQDYGYT
TRBV9	TRBJ1-1	ASSVGGAVNTEAF
TRBV19	NA	ASSPGTGAYEQY
TRBV18	TRBJ2-3	ASSPPGTSVSTDTQY
TRBV7-9	TRBJ1-3	ASSLTVGNTIY
TRBV6-1	TRBJ1-4	ASSEETGDNEKLF
TRBV5-5	TRBJ1-6	ASSLDRDRNSPLH
TRBV9	TRBJ2-5	ASSIEETQY
TRBV2	TRBJ1-5	ASSSDRDRNQPQH
TRBV5-1	TRBJ2-7	ASSPSTDSYEQY
TRBV5-1	TRBJ1-1	ASSLGPGQIMNTEAF
TRBV29-1	TRBJ2-7	SVEVLGRRDEQY
TRBV19	TRBJ1-2	ASRGSQGAYGYT
TRBV18	TRBJ1-4	ASSRRQDNEKLF